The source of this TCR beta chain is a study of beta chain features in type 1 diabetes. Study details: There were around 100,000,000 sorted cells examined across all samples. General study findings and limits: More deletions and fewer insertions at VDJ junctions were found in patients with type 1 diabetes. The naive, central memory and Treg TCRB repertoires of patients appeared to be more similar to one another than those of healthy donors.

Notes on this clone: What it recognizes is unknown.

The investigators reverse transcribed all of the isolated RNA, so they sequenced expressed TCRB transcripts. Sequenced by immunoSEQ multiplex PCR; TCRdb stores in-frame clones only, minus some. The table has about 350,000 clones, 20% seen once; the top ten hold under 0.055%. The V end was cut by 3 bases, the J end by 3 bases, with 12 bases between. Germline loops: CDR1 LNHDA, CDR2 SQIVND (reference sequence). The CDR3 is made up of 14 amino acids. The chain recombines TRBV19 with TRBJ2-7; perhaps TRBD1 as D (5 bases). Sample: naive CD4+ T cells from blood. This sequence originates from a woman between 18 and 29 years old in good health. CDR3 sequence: CASSMGPSGYEQYF. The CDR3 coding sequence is TGTGCCAGTAGTATGGGGCCCTCTGGCTACGAGCAGTACTTC. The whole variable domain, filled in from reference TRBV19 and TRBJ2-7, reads DGGITQSPKYLFRKEGQNVTLSCEQNLNHDAMYWYRQDPGQGLRLIYYSQIVNDFQKGDIAEGYSVSREKKESFPLTVTSAQKNPTAFYLCASSMGPSGYEQYFGPGTRLTVT.